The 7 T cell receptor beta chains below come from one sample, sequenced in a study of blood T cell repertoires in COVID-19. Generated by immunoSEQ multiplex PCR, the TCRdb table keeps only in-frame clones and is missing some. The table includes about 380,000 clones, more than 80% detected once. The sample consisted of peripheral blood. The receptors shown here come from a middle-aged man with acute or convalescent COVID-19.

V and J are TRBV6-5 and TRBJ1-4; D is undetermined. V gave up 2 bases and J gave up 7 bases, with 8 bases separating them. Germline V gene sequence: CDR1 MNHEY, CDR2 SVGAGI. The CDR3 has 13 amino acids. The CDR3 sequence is CASSYAAGEKLFF. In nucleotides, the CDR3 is TGTGCCAGCAGTTACGCCGCGGGTGAAAAACTGTTTTTT.

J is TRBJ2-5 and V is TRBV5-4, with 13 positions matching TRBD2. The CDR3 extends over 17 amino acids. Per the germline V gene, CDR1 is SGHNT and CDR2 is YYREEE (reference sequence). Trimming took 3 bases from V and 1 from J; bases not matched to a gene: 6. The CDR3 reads CASSSRTSGSFQETQYF. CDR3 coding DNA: TGTGCCAGCAGCTCACGGACTAGCGGGAGCTTCCAAGAGACCCAGTACTTC.

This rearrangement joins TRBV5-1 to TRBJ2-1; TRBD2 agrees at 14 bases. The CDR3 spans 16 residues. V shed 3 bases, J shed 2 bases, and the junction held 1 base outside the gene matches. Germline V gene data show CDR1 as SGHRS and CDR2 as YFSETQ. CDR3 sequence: CASSSTSGRAYNEQFF. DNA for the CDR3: TGCGCCAGCAGCTCGACTAGCGGGAGGGCCTACAATGAGCAGTTCTTC.

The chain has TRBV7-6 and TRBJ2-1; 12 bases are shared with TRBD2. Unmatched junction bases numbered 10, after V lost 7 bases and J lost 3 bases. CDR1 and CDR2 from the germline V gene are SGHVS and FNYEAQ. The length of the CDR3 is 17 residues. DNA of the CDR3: TGTGCCAGCACCACATGGAGACTAGCGGGAGTCTACAATGAGCAGTTCTTC. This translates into CASTTWRLAGVYNEQFF.

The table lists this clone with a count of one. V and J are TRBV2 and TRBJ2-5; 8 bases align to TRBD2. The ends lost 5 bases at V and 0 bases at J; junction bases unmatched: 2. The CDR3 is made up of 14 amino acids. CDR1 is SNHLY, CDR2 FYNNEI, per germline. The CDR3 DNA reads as TGTGCCAGCAGTAGGACTAGCTACCAAGAGACCCAGTACTTC. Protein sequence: CASSRTSYQETQYF.

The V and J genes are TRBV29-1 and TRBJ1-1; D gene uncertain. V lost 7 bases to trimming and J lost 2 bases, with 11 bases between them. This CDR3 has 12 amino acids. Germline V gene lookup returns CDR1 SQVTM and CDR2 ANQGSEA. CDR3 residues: CSARRVNTEAFF. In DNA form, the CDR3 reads TGCAGCGCTCGCCGGGTTAACACTGAAGCTTTCTTT. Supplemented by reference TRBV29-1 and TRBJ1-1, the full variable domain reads SAVISQKPSRDICQRGTSLTIQCQVDSQVTMMFWYRQQPGQSLTLIATANQGSEATYESGFVIDKFPISRPNLTFSTLTVSNMSPEDSSIYLCSARRVNTEAFFGQGTRLTVV.

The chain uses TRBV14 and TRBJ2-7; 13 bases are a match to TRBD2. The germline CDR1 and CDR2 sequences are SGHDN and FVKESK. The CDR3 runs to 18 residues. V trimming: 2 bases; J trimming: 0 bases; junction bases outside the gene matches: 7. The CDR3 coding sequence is TGTGCCAGCAGCCAATCGGGACTAGCGGGAATCTACTCCTACGAGCAGTACTTC. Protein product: CASSQSGLAGIYSYEQYF. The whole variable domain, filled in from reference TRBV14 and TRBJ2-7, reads EAGVTQFPSHSVIEKGQTVTLRCDPISGHDNLYWYRRVMGKEIKFLLHFVKESKQDESGMPNNRFLAERTGGTYSTLKVQPAELEDSGVYFCASSQSGLAGIYSYEQYFGPGTRLTVT.